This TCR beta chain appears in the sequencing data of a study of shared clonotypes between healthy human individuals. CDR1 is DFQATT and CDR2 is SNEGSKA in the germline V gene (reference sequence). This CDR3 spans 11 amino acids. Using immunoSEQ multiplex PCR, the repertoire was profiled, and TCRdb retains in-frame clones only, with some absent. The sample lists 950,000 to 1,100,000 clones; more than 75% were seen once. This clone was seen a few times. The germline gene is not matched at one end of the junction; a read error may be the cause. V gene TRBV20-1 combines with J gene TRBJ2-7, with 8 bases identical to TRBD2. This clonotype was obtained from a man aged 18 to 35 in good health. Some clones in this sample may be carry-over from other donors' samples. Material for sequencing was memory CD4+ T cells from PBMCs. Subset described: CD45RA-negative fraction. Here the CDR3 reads CSTSGPLEQYF. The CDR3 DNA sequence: TGCAGTACTAGCGGCCCCCTGGAGCAGTACTTC.